These 31 T cell receptor beta chains originate from one sample sequenced in a study of cytotoxic CD8 clonotypes in ibrutinib-treated CLL. Sequenced by immunoSEQ multiplex PCR; TCRdb stores in-frame clones only, minus some. The repertoire holds almost 85,000 clones, with just over 85% as singletons. The specimen comprised PBMCs, sampled before ibrutinib treatment. The receptors here all came from a human donor with chronic lymphocytic leukemia.

The chain joins TRBV2 to TRBJ2-1; 8 nucleotides align to TRBD2. This CDR3 has 18 amino acids. Germline V gene data show CDR1 as SNHLY and CDR2 as FYNNEI. V dropped 7 bases and J dropped 0; count of bases not matched to a gene: 14. The CDR3 is CASTDYRLAQSSYNEQFF. CDR3 sequence (DNA): TGTGCCAGCACCGACTACCGACTAGCGCAAAGCTCCTACAATGAGCAGTTCTTC.

The chain joins TRBV30 to TRBJ1-4; unclear D gene. There are 15 residues in the CDR3. Germline CDR1 is GTSNPN and CDR2 is SVGIG (reference sequence). V lost 0 bases and J lost 6, with 14 bases in between. CDR3 bases: TGTGCCTGGAGTGTATTTCCGGGAAGTTATGAAAAACTGTTTTTT. Its translation is CAWSVFPGSYEKLFF. Full variable domain (missing parts from reference TRBV30 and TRBJ1-4): SQTIHQWPATLVQPVGSPLSLECTVEGTSNPNLYWYRQAAGRGLQLLFYSVGIGQISSEVPQNLSASRPQDRQFILSSKKLLLSDSGFYLCAWSVFPGSYEKLFFGSGTQLSVL.

The chain has TRBV9 and TRBJ2-3; 12 positions match TRBD2. Germline V gives CDR1 SGDLS, CDR2 YYNGEE. V shed 5 bases, J shed 0 bases, and the junction held 10 bases outside the gene matches. The CDR3 spans 18 residues. CDR3 DNA sequence: TGTGCCAGCAGTCCCGGACTAGCGGGAACCTCTAGCACAGATACGCAGTATTTT. Translation: CASSPGLAGTSSTDTQYF.

The gene calls are TRBV28 and TRBJ1-4; D unclear. CDR1 MDHEN and CDR2 SYDVKM come from the germline V gene. This CDR3 is 15 amino acids long. The ends were cut back, 5 bases at V and 4 bases at J, with 14 bases in the middle. The CDR3 DNA follows: TGTGCCAGCAGTGAACCCAGGCTCGGTAATGAAAAACTGTTTTTT. It translates to CASSEPRLGNEKLFF. Looking up the rest from reference TRBV28 and TRBJ1-4 gives the full variable domain: DVKVTQSSRYLVKRTGEKVFLECVQDMDHENMFWYRQDPGLGLRLIYFSYDVKMKEKGDIPEGYSVSREKKERFSLILESASTNQTSMYLCASSEPRLGNEKLFFGSGTQLSVL.

This sequence joins TRBV2 and TRBJ2-7; 10 bases are a match to TRBD2. This CDR3 region has 18 residues. The trim removed 3 bases at V and 7 bases at J, leaving 18 bases unmatched. CDR1 is SNHLY and CDR2 is FYNNEI in the germline V gene. CDR3 coding DNA: TGTGCCAGCAGTGAGCCCCGTGGAGGCAGCGGGAGGGCCAGGGAGCAGTACTTC. It encodes CASSEPRGGSGRAREQYF.

As regards this clone: The germline gene is not matched at one end of the junction; a read error may be the cause. The chain links TRBV6-1 to TRBJ2-7; 9 positions agree with TRBD2. Per germline, CDR1 MNHNS and CDR2 SASEGT. The CDR3 loop spans 15 amino acids. In nucleotides, the CDR3 is TGTGCCAGCAGAGAAGGGACTAGCATTACCTACGAGCAGTACTTC. This sequence encodes CASREGTSITYEQYF.

The J gene is TRBJ1-1, the V gene TRBV6-6; no clear D gene. Germline V gene sequence: CDR1 MNHNY, CDR2 SVGAGI (reference sequence). Trimming shortened V by 6 bases and J by 1 base, and 9 bases separated the two germline ends. The CDR3 length is 13 residues. This CDR3 reads CASRGRRNTEAFF. CDR3 nucleotides: TGTGCCAGCAGAGGTAGGAGGAACACTGAAGCTTTCTTT.

The chain is built from TRBV19 and TRBJ2-3, with 12 bases aligning to TRBD2. Trimming at V came to 7 bases and at J to 4 bases, leaving 9 bases not matched to a gene. CDR3 length: 16 amino acids. The germline gives CDR1 LNHDA, CDR2 SQIVND (reference sequence). CDR3 in DNA: TGTGCCAGTACCAATGGGCTAGCGGGAGGGGCAGATACGCAGTATTTT. Protein: CASTNGLAGGADTQYF.

The chain couples TRBV5-4 to TRBJ1-1; D is possibly TRBD1 (5 bases). From germline, CDR1 is SGHNT and CDR2 YYREEE (reference sequence). The CDR3 runs 15 residues. V lost 5 bases and J lost 3, with 17 bases in between. In nucleotides, the CDR3 is TGTGCCAGCAGACCCGACAGTGGGAGATACACTGAAGCTTTCTTT. Its protein product is CASRPDSGRYTEAFF.

The chain is built from TRBV9 and TRBJ2-1, with 7 bases lining up with TRBD1. The CDR3 totals 15 residues. Trimming cost V 4 bases and J 2 bases; bases outside gene matches: 6. Germline lookup yields CDR1 SGDLS and CDR2 YYNGEE. In DNA form, the CDR3 reads TGTGCCAGCAGCACCGGGACAGACCCCTACAATGAGCAGTTCTTC. Translated, it gives CASSTGTDPYNEQFF.

This clone was observed a single time. This chain uses TRBV6-5 with TRBJ1-5, with D possibly being TRBD1 (5 bases). The germline gives CDR1 MNHEY, CDR2 SVGAGI. This CDR3 has 14 amino acids. The V end lost 6 bases, the J end lost 9 bases, and 18 bases lay between the germline ends. The CDR3 DNA is TGTGCCAGCAGCGAAGGACTGGGGCCCGGGCCCCAGCATTTT. Its translation is CASSEGLGPGPQHF.

The gene calls are TRBV5-1 and TRBJ2-2; TRBD2 aligns across 13 bases. This CDR3 has 15 amino acids. Unmatched junction bases numbered 6, after V lost 6 bases and J lost 7 bases. Germline CDR1 is SGHRS and CDR2 is YFSETQ. The CDR3 bases are TGCGCCAGCACCGGACTAGCGGGAGTTGGCGGGGAGCTGTTTTTT. Amino acid sequence: CASTGLAGVGGELFF.

The V and J genes are TRBV4-1 and TRBJ1-2; 9 positions match TRBD1. This CDR3 comprises 15 residues. From germline, CDR1 is MGHRA and CDR2 YSYEKL. Germline trimming cut 4 bases from V and 6 bases from J; bases unmatched to any gene: 9. CDR3 sequence: CASSPPDWTGDGYTF. The CDR3 bases are TGCGCCAGCAGCCCACCGGATTGGACAGGGGATGGCTACACCTTC.

The chain couples TRBV5-1 to TRBJ2-3; D is undetermined. The CDR3 has 12 residues. V was shortened by 4 bases and J by 3 bases, with 6 bases between the two germline ends. CDR1 is SGHRS and CDR2 is YFSETQ in the germline V gene. The DNA for the CDR3 is TGCGCCAGCAGCGTGCAGACAGATACGCAGTATTTT. This codes for CASSVQTDTQYF.

The rearrangement uses TRBV7-8 and TRBJ2-7; the match to TRBD2 covers 7 bases. The CDR3 consists of 13 residues. With 6 bases clipped from V and 4 bases from J, the junction kept 6 bases outside the gene matches. Germline lookup yields CDR1 SGHVS and CDR2 FQNEAQ. In DNA, the CDR3 is TGTGCCAGCAGGCAGGCGGGGGAATACGAGCAGTACTTC. This sequence encodes CASRQAGEYEQYF.

The table lists this clone with a count of one. The V and J genes are TRBV19 and TRBJ2-5; TRBD1 matches 8 bases. With 5 bases clipped from V and 4 bases from J, the junction kept 6 bases outside the gene matches. Germline V CDR1 and CDR2: LNHDA, SQIVND (reference sequence). The CDR3 has 14 amino acids. CDR3 DNA sequence: TGTGCCAGTAGTTCCAGGGGGCGGACAGAGACCCAGTACTTC. Protein: CASSSRGRTETQYF.

V and J are TRBV6-1 and TRBJ2-7; 8 nucleotides align to TRBD1. The V gene's germline CDR1 is MNHNS and CDR2 SASEGT. The CDR3 runs to 15 residues. V was pared by 3 bases and J by 6 bases, with 10 bases of the junction left unmatched. This CDR3 reads CASSDPTGVRGEQYF. The CDR3 DNA reads as TGTGCCAGCAGTGATCCGACAGGGGTGAGGGGCGAGCAGTACTTC.

For this clone: The junction departs from the called germline gene at one end, perhaps through a read error. The chain is built from TRBV7-2 and TRBJ2-3; 10 bases are a match to TRBD2. Germline V gives CDR1 SGHTA, CDR2 FQGNSA. The CDR3 has 14 amino acids. The CDR3 loop is CASSLAGVPDTQYF. CDR3 nucleotides: TGTGCCAGCAGCCTAGCGGGAGTTCCAGATACGCAGTATTTT.

This clone was counted a single time. The chain couples TRBV27 to TRBJ2-5, with D perhaps being TRBD1 or TRBD2 (5 bases each). There are 14 residues in the CDR3. The germline gives CDR1 MNHEY, CDR2 SMNVEV (reference sequence). Trimming took 3 bases from V and 5 from J, leaving 13 bases between them. CDR3 in DNA: TGTGCCAGCAGTTTTTCAGGGAGCTGGGAGACCCAGTACTTC. It specifies CASSFSGSWETQYF.

The J gene is TRBJ1-1, the V gene TRBV19, with D unclear. V was pared by 6 bases and J by 1 base, with 12 bases between. The CDR3 consists of 14 residues. The germline gives CDR1 LNHDA, CDR2 SQIVND (reference sequence). The CDR3 region has the DNA TGTGCCAGTAGCTCGGACGTGACGAACACTGAAGCTTTCTTT. Translating gives CASSSDVTNTEAFF.

V and J are TRBV18 and TRBJ2-2, with D possibly being TRBD1 (5 bases). There are 15 residues in the CDR3. Germline V lookup: CDR1 KGHSH, CDR2 LQKENI. V gave up 0 bases and J gave up 5 bases, with 10 bases separating them. CDR3 region: CASSPPTRVTGELFF. The CDR3 DNA is TGTGCCAGCTCACCACCCACCAGGGTGACCGGGGAGCTGTTTTTT.

The chain uses TRBV5-1 and TRBJ2-7; 11 bases map to TRBD2. J lost 2 bases, V lost 1 base, and 2 bases had no gene match. CDR3 size: 15 residues. CDR1 and CDR2 (germline): SGHRS, YFSETQ. The CDR3 here is CASSLPGLAAYEQYF. In DNA, the CDR3 is TGCGCCAGCAGCTTGCCGGGACTAGCGGCCTACGAGCAGTACTTC.

V and J are TRBV2 and TRBJ1-5; D perhaps matches TRBD1 (6 bases). The V gene lost 3 bases and the J gene lost 6 bases, with 15 bases spanning the gap. CDR1 SNHLY and CDR2 FYNNEI come from the germline V gene. CDR3 length: 15 residues. CDR3: CASSDLQGGFQPQHF. The CDR3 nucleotides are TGTGCCAGCAGTGATTTACAGGGAGGATTTCAGCCCCAGCATTTT.

The chain joins TRBV28 to TRBJ1-1, with 9 bases fitting TRBD1. V trimming: 5 bases; J trimming: 1 base; junction bases outside the gene matches: 11. Germline CDR1 is MDHEN and CDR2 is SYDVKM. This CDR3 has 17 residues. The CDR3, as DNA: TGTGCCAGCAGTCGGCGGTCCAGACAGGGGGGGAACACTGAAGCTTTCTTT. Translation gives CASSRRSRQGGNTEAFF.

This clone was recorded only once. The chain uses TRBV9 and TRBJ2-5; D ambiguous. The CDR3 spans 15 residues. The V gene lost 1 base and the J gene lost 2 bases, with 12 bases spanning the gap. CDR1 is SGDLS, CDR2 YYNGEE, per germline. In DNA form, the CDR3 reads TGTGCCAGCAGCGTAATGGGAAGAGAACAAGAGACCCAGTACTTC. This translates into CASSVMGREQETQYF.

The CDR3 region is CASSSPTGYAFEGYTF. CDR3 nucleotide sequence: TGTGCCAGCAGCTCGCCTACAGGGTACGCGTTCGAGGGCTACACCTTC. The chain joins TRBV7-6 to TRBJ1-2; D is possibly TRBD1 (6 bases). This CDR3 has 16 residues. Germline V lookup: CDR1 SGHVS, CDR2 FNYEAQ. V was pared by 4 bases and J by 8 bases, with 23 bases between.

The genes are TRBV11-3 and TRBJ2-7; 9 nucleotides agree with TRBD2. The CDR3 runs to 13 residues. CDR1 is SGHNT, CDR2 YENEEA, per germline. The trim removed 3 bases at V and 6 bases at J, leaving 3 bases unmatched. Here the CDR3 reads CASSFAGGLEQYF. CDR3 nucleotide sequence: TGTGCCAGCAGCTTTGCGGGAGGGCTCGAGCAGTACTTC.

This rearrangement joins TRBV7-6 to TRBJ2-7, with 9 nucleotides matching TRBD1. Germline trimming cut 1 base from V and 6 bases from J; bases unmatched to any gene: 10. The CDR3 is 16 residues long. CDR1 is SGHVS and CDR2 is FNYEAQ in the germline V gene. The CDR3 loop is CASSLVGRDRVLEQYF. CDR3 DNA: TGTGCCAGCAGCTTAGTTGGCCGGGACAGGGTTCTCGAGCAGTACTTC.

Here the CDR3 reads CASSYGATSTNEKLFF. CDR3 in DNA: TGTGCCAGCAGTTACGGGGCAACATCAACTAATGAAAAACTGTTTTTT. V is TRBV6-5 and J is TRBJ1-4, with D possibly TRBD1 on 5 matching bases. Germline V CDR1 and CDR2: MNHEY, SVGAGI. The CDR3 length is 16 residues. Trimming pared 2 bases from V and 0 bases from J, leaving 10 bases between.

The chain employs TRBV29-1 and TRBJ1-1; possibly TRBD1 for D (6 bases). The CDR3 loop spans 14 amino acids. The germline V and J ends were trimmed by 7 bases and 1 base, with 16 bases remaining between them. CDR1 and CDR2 from the germline V gene are SQVTM and ANQGSEA. The CDR3 bases are TGCAGCGCCCACCCAGACAGGAGGAACACTGAAGCTTTCTTT. It yields the protein CSAHPDRRNTEAFF.

The CDR3 spells CASRSVGHPQETQYF. CDR3 coding DNA: TGTGCCAGTAGATCGGTGGGGCATCCCCAAGAGACCCAGTACTTC. The chain links TRBV19 to TRBJ2-5, with a weak D call TRBD1 (5 bases). V lost 6 bases, J lost 1 base, and 15 bases lay in between. Germline CDR1 is LNHDA and CDR2 is SQIVND (reference sequence). This CDR3 region has 15 residues.